These T cell receptor beta chains were read from a single sample in a study of blood T cell repertoires in COVID-19. Sequencing was performed with immunoSEQ multiplex PCR; in TCRdb, only in-frame clones are kept and a portion is missing. Seen here are 45,000 to 55,000 clones, roughly 91% observed once, and the top ten hold over 2.5%. The specimen sequenced was peripheral blood. The origin of the receptors is a human donor in a cohort sampled during active COVID-19. Both conserved end residues are part of each CDR3. A D gene is named only where the DNA matches it firmly.

j_call: TRBJ1-2; d_call: -; v_call: TRBV12-3/TRBV12-4; cdr3_aa: CASSLSGSDGYTF
j_call: TRBJ1-2; d_call: TRBD1; v_call: TRBV29-1; cdr3_aa: CSGIPSTGANYGYTF
j_call: TRBJ2-6; d_call: -; v_call: TRBV19; cdr3_aa: CASRRGASGANVLTF
j_call: TRBJ1-2; d_call: -; v_call: TRBV3-1/TRBV3-2; cdr3_aa: CASSQSDSNYGYTF
j_call: TRBJ2-1; d_call: TRBD2; v_call: TRBV14; cdr3_aa: CASSHLGGTYNEQFF
j_call: TRBJ2-7; d_call: TRBD1; v_call: TRBV29-1; cdr3_aa: CSGGQGRNEQYF
j_call: TRBJ2-7; d_call: TRBD1; v_call: TRBV2; cdr3_aa: CASRTDRAPLLRDEQYF
j_call: TRBJ1-2; d_call: -; v_call: TRBV6-1; cdr3_aa: CASSDRGYGYTF
j_call: TRBJ2-1; d_call: TRBD1; v_call: TRBV11-1; cdr3_aa: CASSLGQGSYNEQFF
j_call: TRBJ2-1; d_call: TRBD2; v_call: TRBV11-2; cdr3_aa: CASSLGFSGRAREQFF
j_call: TRBJ2-3; d_call: -; v_call: TRBV3-1/TRBV3-2; cdr3_aa: CASSLSSSYTDTQYF
j_call: TRBJ1-2; d_call: TRBD1; v_call: TRBV3-1/TRBV3-2; cdr3_aa: CASSQTGAQGTF
j_call: TRBJ2-7; d_call: TRBD2; v_call: TRBV27; cdr3_aa: CASSLREGLYEQYF
j_call: TRBJ1-2; d_call: -; v_call: TRBV7-3; cdr3_aa: CASSKDGGSYGYTF
j_call: TRBJ1-2; d_call: -; v_call: TRBV6-6; cdr3_aa: CASSSTDRSNYGYTF
j_call: TRBJ2-2; d_call: TRBD1; v_call: TRBV2; cdr3_aa: CASSEDRGTGELFF
j_call: TRBJ2-7; d_call: -; v_call: TRBV28; cdr3_aa: CASSPMSGSYEQYF
j_call: TRBJ2-3; d_call: TRBD2; v_call: TRBV11-2; cdr3_aa: CASSLGGSVGTQYF
j_call: TRBJ1-2; d_call: -; v_call: TRBV6-5; cdr3_aa: CASSTDRLSNYGYTF
j_call: TRBJ2-1; d_call: TRBD2; v_call: TRBV6-2/TRBV6-3; cdr3_aa: CASSAGLGEQFF
j_call: TRBJ2-3; d_call: TRBD2; v_call: TRBV7-6; cdr3_aa: CASSLARTGGVGTDTQYF
j_call: TRBJ2-3; d_call: TRBD2; v_call: TRBV28; cdr3_aa: CASRSGGLKDTQYF
j_call: TRBJ1-2; d_call: -; v_call: TRBV21-1; cdr3_aa: CASSREGEGNYGYTF
j_call: TRBJ1-5; d_call: TRBD1; v_call: TRBV15; cdr3_aa: CATSRTDRVQPQHF
j_call: TRBJ2-1; d_call: -; v_call: TRBV9; cdr3_aa: CASSVDLSSYNEQFF
j_call: TRBJ2-5; d_call: TRBD2; v_call: TRBV5-1; cdr3_aa: CASSLGLGQETQYF
j_call: -; d_call: -; v_call: TRBV19; cdr3_aa: CASSVDSRYEQYF
j_call: TRBJ1-2; d_call: -; v_call: TRBV4-1; cdr3_aa: CASSQGQASNYGYTF
j_call: TRBJ2-3; d_call: -; v_call: TRBV5-1; cdr3_aa: CASRSTTGDTQYF
j_call: TRBJ1-1; d_call: -; v_call: TRBV6-5; cdr3_aa: CASTKGRWTEAFF
j_call: TRBJ2-5; d_call: -; v_call: TRBV4-2; cdr3_aa: CASSQGVDSGQETQYF
j_call: TRBJ1-1; d_call: -; v_call: TRBV28; cdr3_aa: CASSLLGGVFF
j_call: TRBJ1-2; d_call: TRBD1; v_call: TRBV28; cdr3_aa: CASSMTGGLGHGYTF
j_call: TRBJ2-1; d_call: -; v_call: TRBV1; cdr3_aa: CTSSQFMGGTYNEQFF
j_call: TRBJ2-3; d_call: -; v_call: TRBV5-4; cdr3_aa: CASSPRADTQYF
j_call: TRBJ1-2; d_call: -; v_call: TRBV24-1; cdr3_aa: CATSDLWGDGYTF
j_call: TRBJ1-3; d_call: TRBD1; v_call: TRBV5-1; cdr3_aa: CASSETGTAGNTIYF
j_call: TRBJ2-3; d_call: TRBD1; v_call: TRBV14; cdr3_aa: CASSHRTGVSTDTQYF
j_call: TRBJ2-1; d_call: TRBD2; v_call: TRBV24-1; cdr3_aa: CATSDSLGSGRANEQFF
j_call: TRBJ2-2; d_call: TRBD1; v_call: TRBV6-5; cdr3_aa: CASRSPGQTGELFF
j_call: TRBJ1-2; d_call: TRBD1; v_call: TRBV7-8; cdr3_aa: CASSTRDSIYGYTF
j_call: TRBJ2-4; d_call: -; v_call: TRBV13; cdr3_aa: CASSSRVGVAKNIQYF
j_call: TRBJ2-1; d_call: TRBD2; v_call: TRBV5-4; cdr3_aa: CASSLVAGGLREQFF
j_call: TRBJ1-1; d_call: TRBD1; v_call: TRBV29-1; cdr3_aa: CSVEDKLQGADTEAFF
j_call: TRBJ2-7; d_call: TRBD2; v_call: TRBV7-9; cdr3_aa: CASSQPGLAAGGEQYF
j_call: TRBJ1-5; d_call: TRBD1; v_call: TRBV2; cdr3_aa: CASNGQGRGQPQHF
j_call: TRBJ2-2; d_call: -; v_call: TRBV19; cdr3_aa: CASSIGPRGYGELFF
j_call: TRBJ1-3; d_call: TRBD1; v_call: TRBV13; cdr3_aa: CASSLDRGGNTIYF
j_call: TRBJ2-1; d_call: -; v_call: TRBV7-8; cdr3_aa: CASSLDDWYNEQFF
j_call: TRBJ2-7; d_call: TRBD1; v_call: TRBV2; cdr3_aa: CASRVDRVLHEQYF
j_call: TRBJ2-6; d_call: -; v_call: TRBV28; cdr3_aa: CASSFSTRGFGANVLTF
j_call: TRBJ2-7; d_call: -; v_call: TRBV19; cdr3_aa: CASSLVTADEQYF
j_call: TRBJ2-7; d_call: -; v_call: TRBV9; cdr3_aa: CASSVIETGEQYF
j_call: TRBJ2-1; d_call: TRBD2; v_call: TRBV11-2; cdr3_aa: CASSWATGGYNEQFF
j_call: TRBJ1-1; d_call: TRBD1; v_call: TRBV10-3; cdr3_aa: CAISGGPGQGSTEAFF
j_call: TRBJ1-2; d_call: TRBD1; v_call: TRBV10-3; cdr3_aa: CAIRGTGDYGYTF
j_call: TRBJ2-7; d_call: TRBD2; v_call: TRBV27; cdr3_aa: CASSIRTSGNSYEQYF
j_call: TRBJ2-7; d_call: TRBD1; v_call: TRBV28; cdr3_aa: CASSSRDRGIYEQYF
j_call: TRBJ2-1; d_call: -; v_call: TRBV7-9; cdr3_aa: CASGFSWPPPTIGQFF